This is a list of T cell receptor beta chains from one sample in a study of siplizumab effects on memory and regulatory T cells. Here immunoSEQ multiplex PCR was the method, and the copy in TCRdb shows in-frame clones only, minus some. This sample has 87,000 or so clones, with over 85% found just once. Sequenced sample: non-Treg CD4+ T cells sorted from blood. Receptor source: a human donor in good health. Each CDR3 is given with its conserved first and last residue. Each record gives: V gene, J gene, CDR3 protein.

V gene: TRBV6-6
J gene: TRBJ2-7
CDR3 protein: CASSFLAGTYEQYF

V gene: TRBV4-1
J gene: TRBJ2-7
CDR3 protein: CASSQGTGLAEQYF

V gene: TRBV6-1
J gene: TRBJ2-3
CDR3 protein: CASTATGAFDTQYF

V gene: TRBV11-1
J gene: TRBJ2-7
CDR3 protein: CASSLEGQGRHEQYF

V gene: TRBV11-2
J gene: TRBJ2-5
CDR3 protein: CASSWYQETQYF

V gene: TRBV18
J gene: TRBJ1-5
CDR3 protein: CASSPGAHSPGYQPQHF

V gene: TRBV18
J gene: TRBJ2-7
CDR3 protein: CASSSTTTGPEQYF

V gene: TRBV7-3
J gene: TRBJ1-2
CDR3 protein: CASSPGGLGRYTF

V gene: TRBV28
J gene: TRBJ1-1
CDR3 protein: CASSGGLNTEAFF

V gene: TRBV30
J gene: TRBJ2-5
CDR3 protein: CAWTRDLLETQYF

V gene: TRBV30
J gene: TRBJ2-7
CDR3 protein: CAWSAQGKQYF

V gene: TRBV7-8
J gene: TRBJ2-1
CDR3 protein: CASSLEDSGSYNEQFF

V gene: TRBV7-3
J gene: TRBJ2-1
CDR3 protein: CASSTRLAGRDNEQFF

V gene: TRBV30
J gene: TRBJ1-5
CDR3 protein: CAWSLGGANQPQHF

V gene: TRBV19
J gene: TRBJ1-6
CDR3 protein: CASSLPGQNNSPLHF

V gene: TRBV11-2
J gene: TRBJ2-7
CDR3 protein: CASSSTSSIYEQYF

V gene: TRBV27
J gene: TRBJ2-1
CDR3 protein: CASSLFRGAPSYNEQFF

V gene: TRBV23-1
J gene: TRBJ2-1
CDR3 protein: CASSQKDRSSYNEQFF

V gene: TRBV19
J gene: TRBJ2-3
CDR3 protein: CASSPRRQGTDTQYF

V gene: TRBV7-3
J gene: TRBJ2-5
CDR3 protein: CASSSGRQETQYF

V gene: TRBV18
J gene: TRBJ1-3
CDR3 protein: CASSHGTGSGNTIYF

V gene: TRBV19
J gene: TRBJ2-1
CDR3 protein: CASHPGQRYNEQFF

V gene: TRBV5-6
J gene: TRBJ1-1
CDR3 protein: CASSLEGTEAFF

V gene: TRBV5-6
J gene: TRBJ2-1
CDR3 protein: CASILLGNEQFF

V gene: TRBV9
J gene: TRBJ1-3
CDR3 protein: CASSVDRAIGNTIYF

V gene: TRBV10-3
J gene: TRBJ1-1
CDR3 protein: CAIRDRGENTEAFF

V gene: TRBV13
J gene: TRBJ1-2
CDR3 protein: CASSLGQGEITGYTF

V gene: TRBV5-4
J gene: TRBJ2-7
CDR3 protein: CASSLQASYEQYF

V gene: TRBV9
J gene: TRBJ2-2
CDR3 protein: CASSVHADRVRTGELFF

V gene: TRBV4-2
J gene: TRBJ2-3
CDR3 protein: CASSQGGGTPGTQYF

V gene: TRBV10-2
J gene: TRBJ1-4
CDR3 protein: CASSESASPRSGKLFF

V gene: TRBV11-3
J gene: TRBJ2-1
CDR3 protein: CASSCAPRSSWDEQFF

V gene: TRBV18
J gene: TRBJ2-3
CDR3 protein: CASSPSAVDFTDTQYF

V gene: TRBV18
J gene: TRBJ2-1
CDR3 protein: CASSPRASGNYNEQFF

V gene: TRBV29-1
J gene: TRBJ2-5
CDR3 protein: CSVEGSGWETQYF

V gene: TRBV9
J gene: TRBJ2-3
CDR3 protein: CASSVKGGADTQYF

V gene: TRBV27
J gene: TRBJ2-7
CDR3 protein: CASKGTYLEQYF

V gene: TRBV19
J gene: TRBJ1-1
CDR3 protein: CASRGMTAKNTEAFF

V gene: TRBV12-1
J gene: TRBJ1-2
CDR3 protein: CASSTTGFHYGYTF

V gene: TRBV19
J gene: TRBJ1-1
CDR3 protein: CASSGGQAGNTEAFF

V gene: TRBV30
J gene: TRBJ2-5
CDR3 protein: CAWSAPGETQYF

V gene: TRBV18
J gene: TRBJ1-4
CDR3 protein: CASSLSTLGTNEKLFF

V gene: TRBV30
J gene: TRBJ2-3
CDR3 protein: CAWSGTSQRTDTQYF

V gene: TRBV5-1
J gene: TRBJ2-3
CDR3 protein: CASSLAGGSTDTQYF

V gene: TRBV19
J gene: TRBJ1-1
CDR3 protein: CASSIDKRGKTEAFF

V gene: TRBV4-1
J gene: TRBJ1-4
CDR3 protein: CASSQEGFEKLFF

V gene: TRBV7-8
J gene: TRBJ1-2
CDR3 protein: CASSFGRGNYGYTF

V gene: TRBV6-5
J gene: TRBJ1-6
CDR3 protein: CASSYTGQYNSPLHF

V gene: TRBV4-1
J gene: TRBJ2-1
CDR3 protein: CASSQDSRTTFSNEQFF

V gene: TRBV7-9
J gene: TRBJ2-3
CDR3 protein: CASSLGQGITDTQYF

V gene: TRBV7-9
J gene: TRBJ2-3
CDR3 protein: CASRIEGAGDTQYF

V gene: TRBV5-5
J gene: TRBJ2-7
CDR3 protein: CASSSGTLRGEQYF

V gene: TRBV2
J gene: TRBJ2-5
CDR3 protein: CASTQNSGLEGETQYF

V gene: TRBV19
J gene: TRBJ2-5
CDR3 protein: CASSIRDRPGETQYF

V gene: TRBV2
J gene: TRBJ2-7
CDR3 protein: CASSPSAWTDYEQYF

V gene: TRBV11-2
J gene: TRBJ2-5
CDR3 protein: CASSTGTSGGETQYF

V gene: TRBV25-1
J gene: TRBJ2-1
CDR3 protein: CASSEAVAGGDEQFF

V gene: TRBV6-5
J gene: TRBJ2-3
CDR3 protein: CASSYWLAGVDTQYF

V gene: TRBV10-2
J gene: TRBJ2-3
CDR3 protein: CASLFTDTQYF